What follows are 27 T cell receptor beta chains derived from one specimen sequenced in a study of beta chain features in type 1 diabetes. The investigators reverse transcribed all of the isolated RNA, so they sequenced expressed TCRB transcripts. Assay: immunoSEQ multiplex PCR; the TCRdb copy retains only in-frame clones and omits some. The sample has hundreds of thousands of clones, roughly 11% seen once. The specimen was naive CD4+ T cells from blood. These receptor sequences come from a woman between 25 and 40 years old in good health.

This clone was detected once. V is TRBV5-4 and J is TRBJ2-7, with a possible D match to TRBD2 (6 bases). The germline V gene has CDR1 SGHNT and CDR2 YYREEE (reference sequence). The CDR3 has 15 amino acids. The germline V and J ends were trimmed by 4 bases and 0 bases, with 14 bases remaining between them. CDR3 protein: CASSPKGSGSYEQYF. CDR3 DNA sequence: TGTGCCAGCAGCCCCAAGGGTAGCGGCTCCTACGAGCAGTACTTC.

This clone appeared a few times. The chain has TRBV7-3 and TRBJ2-7; the D gene is possibly TRBD1 (6 bases). Deletions cut 5 bases from V and 6 bases from J, with 17 bases between. CDR1 and CDR2 (germline): SGHTA, FQGTGA. This CDR3 has 14 amino acids. In DNA form, the CDR3 reads TGTGCCAGCAGCACGGGACAACCTGCGGGCGAGCAGTACTTC. Residues: CASSTGQPAGEQYF.

This clone turned up a few times. Other DNA sequences in this sample translate to the same CDR3. The chain has TRBV19 and TRBJ1-5; 10 bases match TRBD1. Germline CDR1 LNHDA, CDR2 SQIVND (reference sequence). The CDR3 is 14 residues long. Trimming took 9 bases from V and 2 from J; bases not matched to a gene: 4. The CDR3 spells CASSGTGGNQPQHF. CDR3 bases: TGTGCCAGCTCCGGGACAGGGGGCAATCAGCCCCAGCATTTT.

As concerns this clone: Relative to the germline gene, one junction end is altered; a read error may explain this. The chain has TRBV27 and TRBJ1-2; a weak D match, TRBD1 (5 bases). This CDR3 region has 13 residues. Germline loops: CDR1 MNHEY, CDR2 SMNVEV (reference sequence). CDR3 DNA: TGTGCCAGCAGTTGGGGCAGGGACTATGGCTACACCTTT. Translating gives CASSWGRDYGYTF.

This clone was found a few times. The V and J genes are TRBV25-1 and TRBJ2-1; 8 nucleotides line up with TRBD2. This CDR3 has 15 residues. The germline CDR1 and CDR2 sequences are MGHDK and SYGVNS. V shed 4 bases and J 8 bases; nucleotides not matched to a gene: 10. The CDR3 nucleotides read TGTGCCAGCAGTGGCCCGGGGGGGCCATACGATGAGCAGTTCTTC. Amino acid sequence: CASSGPGGPYDEQFF.

The sample holds a few counts of this clone. The chain is built from TRBV29-1 and TRBJ2-7, with D perhaps TRBD2 (6 bases). V lost 4 bases to trimming and J lost 6 bases, with 13 bases between them. This CDR3 is built from 12 residues. The germline V gene has CDR1 SQVTM and CDR2 ANQGSEA. This CDR3 reads CSVVGEESEQYF. CDR3 DNA sequence: TGCAGCGTTGTGGGGGAGGAGTCCGAGCAGTACTTC.

This clone was detected a few times. J is TRBJ2-3 and V is TRBV5-1; D is ambiguous. CDR1 SGHRS and CDR2 YFSETQ come from the germline V gene. There are 12 residues in the CDR3. V was trimmed by 3 bases and J by 6 bases, leaving 8 bases between them. The CDR3 region is CASSSTFDTQYF. In nucleotides, the CDR3 is TGCGCCAGCAGCTCAACTTTCGATACGCAGTATTTT.

This chain uses TRBV20-1 with TRBJ1-1; no definite D call. The CDR3 loop spans 8 amino acids. V lost 3 bases to trimming and J lost 12 bases, with 5 bases between them. Germline assignment: CDR1 DFQATT and CDR2 SNEGSKA (reference sequence). The CDR3 DNA reads TGCAGTGCTAGCATGTCTTTCTTT. As protein: CSASMSFF.

This clone was found a few times. The V gene is TRBV5-4, the J gene TRBJ2-4, with 10 bases lining up with TRBD2. This CDR3 has 15 residues. Germline CDR1 and CDR2: SGHNT and YYREEE (reference sequence). Trimming took 2 bases from V and 5 from J; bases not matched to a gene: 4. The CDR3 is CASSLAGGIENIQYF. The DNA of the CDR3 is TGTGCCAGCAGCTTAGCGGGAGGGATCGAAAACATTCAGTACTTC.

This clone showed up just a few times. V usage is TRBV7-9 and J usage is TRBJ2-1; TRBD2 matches at 13 bases. Trimming at V came to 5 bases and at J to 4 bases, leaving 5 bases not matched to a gene. The CDR3 covers 16 residues. Germline CDR1 is SEHNR and CDR2 is FQNEAQ (reference sequence). DNA for the CDR3: TGTGCCAGCAGCGCGAAGACTAGCGGGAGGTACAATGAGCAGTTCTTC. Translating gives CASSAKTSGRYNEQFF.

The V gene is TRBV27, the J gene TRBJ2-2, with 9 bases fitting TRBD1. The germline gives CDR1 MNHEY, CDR2 SMNVEV (reference sequence). This CDR3 comprises 16 residues. Unmatched junction bases numbered 9, after V lost 4 bases and J lost 6 bases. CDR3 nucleotide sequence: TGTGCCAGCAGTTCACCCGGGACAGGGAAAGCCGGGGAGCTGTTTTTT. The encoded protein is CASSSPGTGKAGELFF.

V and J are TRBV19 and TRBJ2-2, with 7 bases aligning to TRBD1. The germline gives CDR1 LNHDA, CDR2 SQIVND (reference sequence). The CDR3 has 13 residues. Trimming removed 7 bases from V and 6 bases from J; junction bases left unmatched: 5. The CDR3 DNA reads as TGTGCCAGTAACAGGGGCGACGCCGGGGAGCTGTTTTTT. Its translation: CASNRGDAGELFF.

This clone was picked up a small number of times. The chain is built from TRBV11-2 and TRBJ1-1, with D unclear. Germline V gene lookup returns CDR1 SGHAT and CDR2 FQNNGV. V was pared by 4 bases and J by 1 base, with 19 bases between. The CDR3 loop spans 17 amino acids. The CDR3 reads CASSSSRDIEPNTEAFF. The CDR3, as DNA: TGTGCCAGCAGCTCTTCCCGAGACATCGAGCCGAACACTGAAGCTTTCTTT.

This clone was seen many times. The chain employs TRBV4-2 and TRBJ2-7; 7 bases agree with TRBD1. CDR3 length equals 15 residues. Germline V gene lookup returns CDR1 LGHNA and CDR2 YNFKEQ. The trim removed 1 base at V and 4 bases at J, leaving 7 bases unmatched. CDR3 nucleotides: TGTGCCAGCAGCCAAGGTGGGCAGGGGGAGTACGAGCAGTACTTC. Translated: CASSQGGQGEYEQYF.

The V gene is TRBV27, the J gene TRBJ1-1, with 8 bases fitting TRBD1. CDR1 is MNHEY and CDR2 is SMNVEV in the germline V gene (reference sequence). This CDR3 spans 16 amino acids. The junction had 8 bases not matched to a gene; V was cut back by 4 bases and J by 1 base. The CDR3 DNA reads TGTGCCAGCAGTTCCTCCAGGGGGCCCGGGAACACTGAAGCTTTCTTT. Amino acid sequence: CASSSSRGPGNTEAFF.

This clone was observed a few times. This sequence joins TRBV9 and TRBJ2-1; 9 nucleotides align to TRBD2. Trimming cost V 0 bases and J 5 bases; bases outside gene matches: 3. The CDR3 runs to 15 residues. Germline V CDR1 and CDR2: SGDLS, YYNGEE. The CDR3 sequence is CASSVAAGGHNEQFF. The CDR3 coding sequence is TGTGCCAGCAGCGTAGCCGCGGGAGGGCACAATGAGCAGTTCTTC.

V is TRBV7-2 and J is TRBJ2-1, with 9 bases aligning to TRBD2. Germline values: CDR1 SGHTA, CDR2 FQGNSA. This CDR3 is 17 amino acids long. V lost 5 bases, J lost 0 bases, and 8 bases stayed unmatched. The CDR3 is CASSAGLARISYNEQFF. For the CDR3, the DNA is TGTGCCAGCAGCGCAGGACTAGCGCGTATCTCCTACAATGAGCAGTTCTTC.

This chain uses TRBV30 with TRBJ1-5; a possible D gene is TRBD1 (6 bases). CDR1 is GTSNPN, CDR2 SVGIG, per germline (reference sequence). V was trimmed by 4 bases and J by 1 base, leaving 14 bases between them. This CDR3 is 15 amino acids long. The CDR3 nucleotides read TGTGCCTGGAAACCACAGGGCGGGAGCAATCAGCCCCAGCATTTT. It translates to CAWKPQGGSNQPQHF.

In this sample, this clone turned up a few times. V usage is TRBV27 and J usage is TRBJ2-1; D is ambiguous. The V and J ends lost 6 bases and 0 bases respectively, with 6 bases between them. Germline assignment: CDR1 MNHEY and CDR2 SMNVEV (reference sequence). The CDR3 spans 13 residues. In nucleotides, the CDR3 is TGTGCCAGCAGGGCCTTCTCCTACAATGAGCAGTTCTTC. Its translation: CASRAFSYNEQFF.

This clone was counted between two and nine times. Here the CDR3 reads CATGVYNEQFF. The CDR3 DNA is TGTGCCACCGGGGTTTACAATGAGCAGTTCTTC. The chain has TRBV28 and TRBJ2-1; the D gene is possibly TRBD2 (5 bases). The length of the CDR3 is 11 residues. From germline, CDR1 is MDHEN and CDR2 SYDVKM. Trimming took off 10 bases at V and 4 bases at J, with 8 bases between the two ends.

The chain uses TRBV7-2 and TRBJ2-2; 7 positions match TRBD2. Germline CDR1 reads SGHTA; CDR2 reads FQGNSA. The CDR3 loop spans 14 amino acids. V shed 3 bases and J 6 bases; nucleotides not matched to a gene: 4. The CDR3 loop is CASSFAGEAGELFF. The CDR3 region has the DNA TGTGCCAGCAGCTTTGCGGGAGAAGCCGGGGAGCTGTTTTTT.

The gene calls are TRBV9 and TRBJ1-1; D might be TRBD1 (5 bases). This CDR3 spans 13 amino acids. V was shortened by 0 bases and J by 3 bases, with 6 bases between the two germline ends. The germline V gene encodes CDR1 SGDLS and CDR2 YYNGEE. The CDR3: CASSVEQDTEAFF. CDR3 DNA: TGTGCCAGCAGCGTAGAACAGGACACTGAAGCTTTCTTT.

In regard to this clone: Other DNA sequences of this sample code for an identical CDR3. The chain has TRBV5-4 and TRBJ2-5, with D possibly being TRBD1 (8 bases). Germline V gene data show CDR1 as SGHNT and CDR2 as YYREEE (reference sequence). This CDR3 contains 14 residues. V gave up 4 bases and J gave up 5 bases, with 15 bases separating them. This chain's CDR3 is CASSLGQGGETQYF. CDR3 in DNA: TGTGCCAGCAGCCTCGGACAGGGAGGGGAGACCCAGTACTTC.

This clone has just a few counts. This chain uses TRBV9 with TRBJ2-3, with 11 positions matching TRBD2. Germline loops: CDR1 SGDLS, CDR2 YYNGEE. The length of the CDR3 is 17 residues. V dropped 0 bases and J dropped 3; count of bases not matched to a gene: 6. As DNA, the CDR3 is TGTGCCAGCAGCGTAGTGCCTAGCGGGAGGATTACAGATACGCAGTATTTT. Its translation is CASSVVPSGRITDTQYF.

This chain joins TRBV4-3 and TRBJ2-7; weak D call: TRBD1 (5 bases). The germline CDR1 and CDR2 sequences are LGHNA and YSLEER. The CDR3 covers 14 residues. The V gene lost 0 bases and the J gene lost 7 bases, with 13 bases spanning the gap. This CDR3 is CASSQETALREQYF. In nucleotides, the CDR3 is TGCGCCAGCAGCCAAGAGACAGCCCTTCGGGAGCAGTACTTC.

This clone has just a few counts. The chain combines TRBV7-2 with TRBJ2-3; the D gene is possibly TRBD1 (6 bases). Trimming took 5 bases from V and 1 from J, leaving 13 bases between them. CDR3 length equals 15 residues. From germline, CDR1 is SGHTA and CDR2 FQGNSA. CDR3 sequence reads: CASSRTRTGTDTQYF. CDR3 in DNA: TGTGCCAGCAGCCGGACCCGGACAGGCACAGATACGCAGTATTTT.

This clone was counted only a few times. The J gene is TRBJ2-5, the V gene TRBV18; 8 bases align to TRBD1. The CDR3 is 15 amino acids. The V gene's germline CDR1 is KGHSH and CDR2 LQKENI. J gave up 2 bases and V 1 base, and 3 bases lay outside the gene matches. The CDR3 is CASSPRRTGQETQYF. DNA for the CDR3: TGTGCCAGCTCACCACGAAGGACAGGGCAAGAGACCCAGTACTTC.